This TCR beta chain was retrieved from a study of CD8+ T cells in alopecia areata. General study points: The study found TCR sharing across patients less clear than in mice, possibly for HLA reasons. Normal scalp showed lower clonality than lesional scalp, especially alopecia totalis/universalis.

Alopecia areata patients provided lesional scalp punch biopsies and peripheral blood. RNA was isolated and reverse transcribed to cDNA, the sequencing template. TCRdb's table, derived via immunoSEQ multiplex PCR, lists solely in-frame clones and lacks some. Among 55,000 to 65,000 clones, 44% were seen once, and the ten largest hold approximately 50%. Notes on this clone: Antigen: not known.

This CDR3 comprises 15 residues. Per germline, CDR1 MNHNY and CDR2 SVGAGI (reference sequence). V was shortened by 6 bases and J by 5 bases, with 20 bases between the two germline ends. The rearrangement links TRBV6-6 to TRBJ2-7, with D possibly being TRBD1 (5 bases). This TCR derives from a human donor with alopecia areata. The sample taken for sequencing was NKG2D-low CD8+ T cells sorted from blood. CDR3 region: CASSPLGATWDEQYF. Here the CDR3 DNA reads TGTGCCAGCAGCCCGCTTGGGGCTACCTGGGACGAGCAGTACTTC.